These 9 T cell receptor beta chains share one sample of origin, sequenced in a study of shared clonotypes between healthy human individuals. The table came from immunoSEQ multiplex PCR; TCRdb's copy has only in-frame clones and leaves some out. The data show about 1 million clones, 70% to 80% seen once. The sequencing input was memory CD4+ T cells from PBMCs. Documented subset: CD45RA-negative fraction. The receptors originated from a young man in good health. Some clones in this sample may be carry-over from other donors' samples.

The V and J genes are TRBV7-2 and TRBJ2-7; 7 nucleotides line up with TRBD1. Looked up from germline, CDR1 is SGHTA and CDR2 is FQGNSA. This CDR3 contains 15 residues. The ends lost 1 base at V and 2 bases at J; junction bases unmatched: 5. The CDR3 spells CASSLVATGAYEQYF. In nucleotides, the CDR3 is TGTGCCAGCAGCTTAGTGGCAACAGGGGCCTACGAGCAGTACTTC.

Details on this clone: This specimen includes other DNA sequences encoding the same CDR3. This sequence joins TRBV5-1 and TRBJ2-5; D may match TRBD1 or TRBD2 (5 bases each). CDR3 length: 15 amino acids. Germline V gene lookup returns CDR1 SGHRS and CDR2 YFSETQ. With 4 bases removed from V and 0 bases from J, the gap between germline ends came to 13 bases. The CDR3 DNA follows: TGCGCCAGCAGCCTGGGAGACAGAGACCAAGAGACCCAGTACTTC. This gives the protein CASSLGDRDQETQYF.

The chain recombines TRBV2 with TRBJ2-5, with a weak D call TRBD2 (5 bases). This CDR3 spans 15 amino acids. Trimming stripped 3 bases from V and 7 bases from J, with 18 bases between. Germline V gives CDR1 SNHLY, CDR2 FYNNEI. The CDR3 region is CASSDGGPSVRTQYF. CDR3 nucleotides: TGTGCCAGCAGTGACGGCGGGCCCTCCGTAAGGACCCAGTACTTC.

CDR3 sequence (DNA): TGTGCCAGCAGCCCGGGGAGGGCGCGGGCCAAAAACATTCAGTACTTC. Translation: CASSPGRARAKNIQYF. V and J are TRBV6-6 and TRBJ2-4; TRBD2 matches at 7 bases. With V trimmed by 6 bases and J by 1 base, 9 bases remained unmatched. CDR3 length: 16 residues. The V gene's germline CDR1 is MNHNY and CDR2 SVGAGI (reference sequence).

This chain joins TRBV28 and TRBJ1-4; D unclear. The CDR3 runs to 15 residues. Germline lookup yields CDR1 MDHEN and CDR2 SYDVKM. The V and J ends lost 3 bases and 0 bases respectively, with 8 bases between them. CDR3 protein: CASSLDGSTNEKLFF. CDR3 in DNA: TGTGCCAGCAGTTTGGACGGATCAACTAATGAAAAACTGTTTTTT.

The J gene is TRBJ1-1, the V gene TRBV10-3; D is uncertain. V lost 8 bases to trimming and J lost 0 bases, with 10 bases between them. The CDR3 has 13 residues. Germline loops: CDR1 ENHRY, CDR2 SYGVKD. CDR3: CAIRRDMNTEAFF. In DNA form, the CDR3 reads TGTGCCATCCGTCGGGATATGAACACTGAAGCTTTCTTT.

The V call is TRBV6-1, the J call TRBJ1-5; D is unclear. The CDR3 has 14 amino acids. V was trimmed by 3 bases and J by 4 bases, leaving 10 bases between them. Germline V gene lookup returns CDR1 MNHNS and CDR2 SASEGT. The CDR3 nucleotides are TGTGCCAGCAGTGACGGACTGGGAAATCAGCCCCAGCATTTT. Translated, it gives CASSDGLGNQPQHF.

This sequence joins TRBV9 and TRBJ2-7, with D possibly matching TRBD2 (6 bases). This CDR3 contains 15 residues. Trimming pared 0 bases from V and 3 bases from J, leaving 13 bases between. Germline assignment: CDR1 SGDLS and CDR2 YYNGEE. CDR3 in amino acids: CASSVVGDSNYEQYF. The CDR3 bases are TGTGCCAGCAGCGTAGTGGGGGACTCGAACTACGAGCAGTACTTC.

The genes are TRBV11-2 and TRBJ1-1, with no clear D. The CDR3 sequence is 15 residues long. Germline-derived CDR1 and CDR2 are SGHAT and FQNNGV. Trimming shortened V by 11 bases and J by 5 bases, and 24 bases separated the two germline ends. The CDR3 reads CAGNGVLPFLTEAFF. The CDR3 DNA sequence: TGTGCCGGCAACGGTGTGCTCCCGTTTTTAACTGAAGCTTTCTTT.